These 27 T cell receptor beta chains were sequenced from one sample in a study of shared clonotypes between healthy human individuals. Profiling relied on immunoSEQ multiplex PCR, and the TCRdb table lists in-frame clones only, not all of them. The table lists about half a million clones, roughly four fifths of them singletons. The sample comprised PBMCs. The receptors come from a middle-aged woman in good health. Some clones in this sample may be carry-over from other donors' samples.

Remarks on this clone: A far bigger clonotype differs at one base, so this is likely a read error. V and J are TRBV27 and TRBJ2-7; D call uncertain. CDR1 is MNHEY, CDR2 SMNVEV, per germline (reference sequence). The CDR3 loop spans 13 amino acids. Trimming pared 0 bases from V and 2 bases from J, leaving 5 bases between. CDR3 residues: CASSLSTAYEQYF. As DNA, the CDR3 is TGTGCCAGCAGTTTATCAACGGCCTACGAGCAGTACTTC.

The gene calls are TRBV7-8 and TRBJ2-3, with D perhaps assigned TRBD1 or TRBD2 (6 bases each). This CDR3 comprises 15 residues. V shed 5 bases and J shed 7 bases, with 19 bases lying between them. Germline-derived CDR1 and CDR2 are SGHVS and FQNEAQ. The CDR3 nucleotides are TGTGCCAGCAGCGCCTCGGGCCTCGGGGGCTATACGCAGTATTTT. Its protein product is CASSASGLGGYTQYF.

This clone was seen a handful of times. This sequence may be a read error, since a much larger clone differs from it by one base. This chain connects TRBV5-6 to TRBJ2-6; D may correspond to TRBD1 or TRBD2 (5 bases each). Trimming cost V 4 bases and J 2 bases, with 10 bases left between them. The germline CDR1 and CDR2 sequences are SGHDT and YYEEEE. The CDR3 spans 15 residues. The CDR3 is CASSPGRPGANVLTF. The DNA of the CDR3 is TGTGCCAGCAGCCCGGGACGGCCTGGGGCCAACGTCCTGACTTTC.

The chain combines TRBV28 with TRBJ2-2; D may be TRBD1 or TRBD2 (5 bases each). Germline assignment: CDR1 MDHEN and CDR2 SYDVKM. Trimming took 8 bases from V and 6 from J, leaving 19 bases between them. The CDR3 loop spans 15 amino acids. CDR3 DNA sequence: TGTGCCAGCGTCGATCGTAGTGGGGGTCCCGGGGAGCTGTTTTTT. This gives the protein CASVDRSGGPGELFF.

V is TRBV7-2 and J is TRBJ2-1; D remains unclear. In germline, CDR1 is SGHTA, CDR2 FQGNSA. V lost 6 bases, J lost 15 bases, and 21 bases lay in between. This CDR3 is 13 amino acids long. CDR3 sequence: CASRLSPSNAPFF. Here the CDR3 DNA reads TGTGCCAGCAGATTAAGCCCATCCAATGCGCCGTTCTTC. The full variable domain, completed using reference TRBV7-2 and TRBJ2-1, is GAGVSQSPSNKVTEKGKDVELRCDPISGHTALYWYRQSLGQGLEFLIYFQGNSAPDKSGLPSDRFSAERTGGSVSTLTIQRTQQEDSAVYLCASRLSPSNAPFFGPGTRLTVL.

V is TRBV4-1 and J is TRBJ2-3, with 10 positions matching TRBD1. V lost 1 base, J lost 3 bases, and 19 bases stayed unmatched. CDR1 and CDR2 from the germline V gene are MGHRA and YSYEKL. The CDR3 sequence is 21 residues long. CDR3 nucleotide sequence: TGCGCCAGCAGCCAAGCTCCCGGGCCCGCGACGGGACAGGGGATTACAGATACGCAGTATTTT. Translation gives CASSQAPGPATGQGITDTQYF.

A note on this clone: The same CDR3 arises from other DNA sequences in this sample as well. This chain links TRBV7-3 with TRBJ2-2; D remains ambiguous. This CDR3 comprises 13 residues. The V gene lost 3 bases and the J gene lost 1 base, with 3 bases spanning the gap. The germline V gene encodes CDR1 SGHTA and CDR2 FQGTGA. CDR3 sequence (DNA): TGTGCCAGCAGCTTGATGAACACCGGGGAGCTGTTTTTT. As protein: CASSLMNTGELFF. Drawing the rest from reference TRBV7-3 and TRBJ2-2, the complete variable domain is GAGVSQTPSNKVTEKGKYVELRCDPISGHTALYWYRQSLGQGPEFLIYFQGTGAADDSGLPNDRFFAVRPEGSVSTLKIQRTERGDSAVYLCASSLMNTGELFFGEGSRLTVL.

The chain couples TRBV25-1 to TRBJ1-2; weak D call: TRBD1 (5 bases). Per the germline V gene, CDR1 is MGHDK and CDR2 is SYGVNS. Trimming left V 5 bases short and J 7 bases short, with 20 bases between. The CDR3 sequence is 15 residues long. DNA for the CDR3: TGTGCCAGCAGTCCCCCTGGGACCTCCGGTCGTGGCTACACCTTC. Translating gives CASSPPGTSGRGYTF.

CDR3 protein: CSVEERKASTGGYTF. The CDR3 coding sequence is TGCAGCGTTGAAGAGCGTAAGGCTTCGACGGGGGGCTACACCTTC. The chain recombines TRBV29-1 with TRBJ1-2; D unclear. V was pared by 0 bases and J by 8 bases, with 19 bases between. This CDR3 spans 15 amino acids. Germline CDR1 reads SQVTM; CDR2 reads ANQGSEA. The variable domain in full, with the rest retrieved from reference TRBV29-1 and TRBJ1-2, is SAVISQKPSRDICQRGTSLTIQCQVDSQVTMMFWYRQQPGQSLTLIATANQGSEATYESGFVIDKFPISRPNLTFSTLTVSNMSPEDSSIYLCSVEERKASTGGYTFGSGTRLTVV.

On this clone itself: The sample carries other DNA sequences with the same CDR3. The chain uses TRBV30 and TRBJ1-5; D not resolved. V was pared by 2 bases and J by 4 bases, with 6 bases between. Germline CDR1 and CDR2: GTSNPN and SVGIG (reference sequence). The CDR3 is 12 residues long. CDR3 region: CAWSTQNQPQHF. In DNA form, the CDR3 reads TGTGCCTGGAGTACCCAGAATCAGCCCCAGCATTTT.

The genes are TRBV4-3 and TRBJ2-1; tentative D call: TRBD2 (6 bases). V lost 2 bases and J 7 bases, leaving 9 bases between the germline ends. This CDR3 is built from 13 residues. Looked up from germline, CDR1 is LGHNA and CDR2 is YSLEER. The CDR3 DNA is TGCGCCAGCAGCCAACAGACTAGGAATGAGCAGTTCTTC. Protein product: CASSQQTRNEQFF.

This clone occurred a few times. Here the CDR3 reads CASSPGQGESGNTIYF. The CDR3 region has the DNA TGTGCCAGCAGCCCAGGACAGGGGGAATCTGGAAACACCATATATTTT. The chain carries TRBV9 and TRBJ1-3; TRBD1 matches 10 bases. The CDR3 is made up of 16 amino acids. Looked up from germline, CDR1 is SGDLS and CDR2 is YYNGEE. Germline trimming cut 4 bases from V and 1 base from J; bases unmatched to any gene: 5.

With respect to this clone: This likely came from a read error, as a far larger clone is one base away. For the CDR3, the DNA is TGTGCCAGCAGTTTTGTGGCGGGCACAGATACGCAGCATTTT. It yields the protein CASSFVAGTDTQHF. V is TRBV28 and J is TRBJ2-3; no reliable D call. The J call is uncertain, as TRBJ1-5 better fits the DNA end. The CDR3 length is 14 residues. The germline gives CDR1 MDHEN, CDR2 SYDVKM.

The chain recombines TRBV4-1 with TRBJ2-7, with 9 positions matching TRBD2. V shed 4 bases and J 4 bases; nucleotides not matched to a gene: 5. CDR1 MGHRA and CDR2 YSYEKL come from the germline V gene. The CDR3 extends over 14 amino acids. The DNA for the CDR3 is TGCGCCAGCAGCCGGACTAGCGAAGGGTACGAGCAGTACTTC. This gives the protein CASSRTSEGYEQYF.

The CDR3 coding sequence is TGTGCCAGCAGCCGGGACAGGAGGGGCAATCAGCCCCAGCATTTT. Its translation is CASSRDRRGNQPQHF. The V gene is TRBV7-8, the J gene TRBJ1-5; 8 bases map to TRBD1. V gave up 5 bases and J gave up 2 bases; unmatched junction bases: 5. Per the germline V gene, CDR1 is SGHVS and CDR2 is FQNEAQ. The CDR3 has 15 residues.

The chain links TRBV7-2 to TRBJ2-1, with TRBD1 as a possible D gene (5 bases). V was cut by 1 base and J by 4 bases, with 8 bases left in between. Germline CDR1 and CDR2: SGHTA and FQGNSA. The CDR3 consists of 14 residues. The CDR3 DNA reads as TGTGCCAGCAGCTTAGGCAGGGTTTACAATGAGCAGTTCTTC. The encoded protein is CASSLGRVYNEQFF.

This clone was seen repeatedly, ten times or more. This sample also contains other DNA sequences that code for the same CDR3. The genes are TRBV6-5 and TRBJ1-5; 9 nucleotides agree with TRBD1. Trimming at V came to 6 bases and at J to 4 bases, leaving 4 bases not matched to a gene. Germline CDR1 and CDR2: MNHEY and SVGAGI. This CDR3 comprises 14 residues. The CDR3 loop is CASRQTGGNQPQHF. In nucleotides, the CDR3 is TGTGCCAGCAGGCAGACAGGGGGAAATCAGCCCCAGCATTTT.

Remarks on this clone: This sequence is one base from a far larger clone and is likely a read error. V usage is TRBV30 and J usage is TRBJ2-3; D perhaps matches TRBD1 (5 bases). This CDR3 contains 12 residues. Germline CDR1 and CDR2: GTSNPN and SVGIG (reference sequence). CDR3 coding DNA: TGTGCCTGGAGTGCCTCGACAGATATGCAGTATTTT. Amino acid sequence: CAWSASTDMQYF.

J is TRBJ2-5 and V is TRBV5-4, with D unclear. V was clipped by 0 bases and J by 5 bases, with 14 bases between them. This CDR3 has 15 residues. Looked up from germline, CDR1 is SGHNT and CDR2 is YYREEE (reference sequence). The CDR3 coding sequence is TGTGCCAGCAGCTTGGCTGAGAACCTCGGGGAGACCCAGTACTTC. This encodes CASSLAENLGETQYF. Full variable domain (remainder filled in from reference TRBV5-4 and TRBJ2-5): ETGVTQSPTHLIKTRGQQVTLRCSSQSGHNTVSWYQQALGQGPQFIFQYYREEENGRGNFPPRFSGLQFPNYSSELNVNALELDDSALYLCASSLAENLGETQYFGPGTRLLVL.

The sample holds one count of this clone. The CDR3 region has the DNA TGTGCCAGCAGCCAAGTTGCTCAGGGTGAGCGAGAGACCCAGTACTTC. This encodes CASSQVAQGERETQYF. This rearrangement joins TRBV4-2 to TRBJ2-5; a possible D gene is TRBD1 (5 bases). Germline V gives CDR1 LGHNA, CDR2 YNFKEQ. This CDR3 comprises 16 residues. V lost 1 base, J lost 4 bases, and 16 bases lay in between.

A word on this clone: This sample includes further DNA sequences coding for the same CDR3. The chain has TRBV5-1 and TRBJ1-1, with D perhaps matching TRBD1 (5 bases). Germline-derived CDR1 and CDR2 are SGHRS and YFSETQ. Deletions cut 0 bases from V and 0 bases from J, with 9 bases between. There are 15 residues in the CDR3. The CDR3 protein is CASSLVGGLNTEAFF. DNA for the CDR3: TGCGCCAGCAGCTTGGTCGGGGGACTGAACACTGAAGCTTTCTTT.

Many counts were recorded for this clone. The genes are TRBV5-1 and TRBJ2-1; 7 nucleotides match TRBD1. The CDR3 spans 12 residues. Germline CDR1 reads SGHRS; CDR2 reads YFSETQ. J lost 7 bases, V lost 6 bases, and 4 bases had no gene match. The CDR3 DNA is TGCGCCAGCACCGACAGGGTTAATGAGCAGTTCTTC. Protein sequence: CASTDRVNEQFF. Variable domain in full (rest from reference TRBV5-1 and TRBJ2-1): KAGVTQTPRYLIKTRGQQVTLSCSPISGHRSVSWYQQTPGQGLQFLFEYFSETQRNKGNFPGRFSGRQFSNSRSEMNVSTLELGDSALYLCASTDRVNEQFFGPGTRLTVL.

The chain is built from TRBV11-2 and TRBJ1-3; TRBD1 is a possible D gene (6 bases). Germline V gene data show CDR1 as SGHAT and CDR2 as FQNNGV. Trimming shortened V by 5 bases and J by 0 bases, and 14 bases separated the two germline ends. The CDR3 is 16 amino acids. The CDR3 nucleotides are TGTGCCAGCAGCATCGACAGGACCCTCTCTGGAAACACCATATATTTT. Protein product: CASSIDRTLSGNTIYF.

This chain joins TRBV27 and TRBJ2-7; 11 bases match TRBD2. The junction had 3 bases not matched to a gene; V was cut back by 4 bases and J by 4 bases. The CDR3 has 14 amino acids. Germline CDR1 reads MNHEY; CDR2 reads SMNVEV (reference sequence). CDR3 amino acids: CASSWTSGPYEQYF. In DNA form, the CDR3 reads TGTGCCAGCAGTTGGACTAGCGGGCCTTACGAGCAGTACTTC.

This clone was seen at least ten times. This chain links TRBV30 with TRBJ2-1; 13 nucleotides match TRBD2. V shed 0 bases, J shed 9 bases, and the junction held 5 bases outside the gene matches. The germline CDR1 and CDR2 sequences are GTSNPN and SVGIG (reference sequence). This CDR3 contains 15 residues. CDR3 DNA sequence: TGTGCCTGGAGTGTACTCGGGACTAGCGGGACTGAGCAGTTCTTC. Translating it yields CAWSVLGTSGTEQFF.

The rearrangement links TRBV4-2 to TRBJ2-1; D is unclear. This CDR3 is 13 amino acids long. The ends were cut back, 1 base at V and 7 bases at J, with 8 bases in the middle. The V gene's germline CDR1 is LGHNA and CDR2 YNFKEQ. CDR3 region: CASSQASVNEQFF. CDR3 DNA sequence: TGTGCCAGCAGCCAAGCTAGTGTGAATGAGCAGTTCTTC.

The J gene is TRBJ1-1, the V gene TRBV29-1; tentatively, D is TRBD1 (5 bases). Germline V gene lookup returns CDR1 SQVTM and CDR2 ANQGSEA. Trimming left V 7 bases short and J 1 base short, with 13 bases between. The CDR3 runs 13 residues. The CDR3 sequence is CSAGGGANTEAFF. CDR3 sequence (DNA): TGCAGCGCCGGTGGTGGGGCGAACACTGAAGCTTTCTTT.